This T cell receptor beta chain was recorded in a study of shared clonotypes between healthy human individuals. Findings and limits, study-wide: In contrast to clonotypes shared by all four donors, non-shared clonotypes had lower generation probabilities. Generally, naive subsets came out with larger estimated richness than memory subsets.

Naive CD8 isolation took CD45RO-negative cells positively selected for CCR7 and excluded terminally differentiated effector memory CD45RA+ cells. Sequencing was performed with immunoSEQ multiplex PCR; in TCRdb, only in-frame clones are kept and a portion is missing. The sample shows about 820,000 clones, around 92% of them seen only once. Remarks on this clone: The antigen remains undetermined.

The length of the CDR3 is 13 residues. Germline V CDR1 and CDR2: MNHNY, SVGAGI (reference sequence). V trimming: 11 bases; J trimming: 4 bases; junction bases outside the gene matches: 8. The chain couples TRBV6-6 to TRBJ1-1; 9 bases line up with TRBD1. This TCR was recovered from a man aged 25 to 45 in good health. Material: naive CD8+ T cells sorted from blood. The CDR3 sequence is CAGRDRAVTEAFF. The CDR3 coding sequence is TGTGCCGGAAGGGACAGGGCTGTCACTGAAGCTTTCTTT.